Described below is a single T cell receptor (beta chain) sequence and its context. Antigen: not known. The data are from a study of Tregs in tolerant kidney transplant recipients. Study-wide results and caveats: Tregs expanded with activated donor B cells seemed most donor-specific.

The nonmyeloablative bone marrow transplants came from related graft donors, with transient mixed chimerism. Germline CDR1 reads SEHNR; CDR2 reads FQNEAQ (reference sequence). This CDR3 has 12 amino acids. Trimming shortened V by 6 bases and J by 4 bases, and 6 bases separated the two germline ends. Here immunoSEQ multiplex PCR was the method, and the copy in TCRdb shows in-frame clones only, minus some. The sample consists of about 81,000 clones, roughly nine tenths of them appearing once. This receptor was taken from a human patient who received a combined kidney and bone marrow transplant. Some of the T cells may derive from the graft donor. Sequencing used CD4+ T cells from blood (PBMCs), obtained 24 months after the transplant. The rearrangement links TRBV7-9 to TRBJ1-4; D unresolved. CDR3 in amino acids: CASSILNEKLFF. DNA for the CDR3: TGTGCCAGCAGTATTCTTAATGAAAAACTGTTTTTT.